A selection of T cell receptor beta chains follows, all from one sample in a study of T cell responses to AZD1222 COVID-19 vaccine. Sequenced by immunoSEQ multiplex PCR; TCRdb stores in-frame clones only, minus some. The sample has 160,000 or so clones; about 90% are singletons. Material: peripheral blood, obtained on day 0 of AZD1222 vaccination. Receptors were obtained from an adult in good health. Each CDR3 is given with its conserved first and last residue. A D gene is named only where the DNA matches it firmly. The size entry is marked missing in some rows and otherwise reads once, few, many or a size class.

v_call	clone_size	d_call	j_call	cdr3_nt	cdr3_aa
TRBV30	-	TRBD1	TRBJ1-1	TGTGCCTGCCGGGACAGTTATAACACTGAAGCTTTCTTT	CACRDSYNTEAFF
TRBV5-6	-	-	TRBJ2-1	TGTGCCAGCAGCTTTGGAGATGAGCAGTTCTTC	CASSFGDEQFF
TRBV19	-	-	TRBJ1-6	TGTGCCGCACAGGAGAGCTCCTATAATTCACCCCTCCACTTT	CAAQESSYNSPLHF
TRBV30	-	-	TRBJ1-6	TGTGCCTGGAGTCTTAAGGTGAGGGTGAGAAGGAATTCACCCCTCCACTTT	CAWSLKVRVRRNSPLHF
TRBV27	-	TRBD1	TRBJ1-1	TGTGCCAGCACGGCAGGGGGCGAAGCTTTCTTT	CASTAGGEAFF
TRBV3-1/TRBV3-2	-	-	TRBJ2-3	TGTGCCAGCAGCCTATACACAGATACGCAGTATTTT	CASSLYTDTQYF
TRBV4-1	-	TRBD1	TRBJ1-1	TGCGCCAGCAGCCAAGTTTTAAGCAGGGGGCCCACTGAAGCTTTCTTT	CASSQVLSRGPTEAFF
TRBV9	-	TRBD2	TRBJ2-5	TGTGCCAGCAGCGTGACTAGCGGGAGGGAAGAGACCCAGTACTTC	CASSVTSGREETQYF
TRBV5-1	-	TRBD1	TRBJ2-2	TGCGCCAGCAGCTTGGCGTATGGGACAGGGGGCAGAGACGGGGAGCTGTTTTTT	CASSLAYGTGGRDGELFF
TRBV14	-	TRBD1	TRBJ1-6	TGTGCCAGCAGCCAAGATCTATTGGGACAGGATCCCCATAATTCACCCCTCCACTTT	CASSQDLLGQDPHNSPLHF
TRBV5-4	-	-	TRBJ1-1	TGTGCCAGCAGCTTGGACAGTGAAGCTTTCTTT	CASSLDSEAFF
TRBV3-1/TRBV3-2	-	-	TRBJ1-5	TGTGCCAGCAGCCAAGTAGGGGGGTCAGGCCCCAATCAGCCCCAGCATTTT	CASSQVGGSGPNQPQHF
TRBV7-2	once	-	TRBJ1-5	TGTGCCAGCAGCTTAGTAATTAGACAGCCCCAGCATTTT	CASSLVIRQPQHF
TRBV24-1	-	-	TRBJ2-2	TGTGCCACCAGTGATTTGTCGTGGGCCGGCACCGGGGAGCTGTTTTTT	CATSDLSWAGTGELFF
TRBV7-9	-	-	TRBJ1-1	TGTGCCAGCAGTCAACAGGGTACGAACACTGAAGCTTTCTTT	CASSQQGTNTEAFF
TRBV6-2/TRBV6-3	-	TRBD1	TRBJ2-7	TGTGCCAGCAGTTACCTTTCGACAGGGCCAGCCGAGCAGTACTTC	CASSYLSTGPAEQYF
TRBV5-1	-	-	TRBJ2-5	TGCGCCAGCAGCTTGGCCGGGACAATCCAAGAGACCCAGTACTTC	CASSLAGTIQETQYF
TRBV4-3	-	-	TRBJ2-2	TGCGCCAGCAGCCAGTTGAGTGGCACCGGGGAGCTGTTTTTT	CASSQLSGTGELFF
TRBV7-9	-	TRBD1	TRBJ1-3	TGTGCCAGCAGCTTAGTCCCCAGGGGGCGGCGAAACACCATATATTTT	CASSLVPRGRRNTIYF
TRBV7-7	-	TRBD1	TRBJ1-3	TGTGCTAGCAGCTCTGGGACAGCCTACTCTGGAAACACCATATATTTT	CASSSGTAYSGNTIYF
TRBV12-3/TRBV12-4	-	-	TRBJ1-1	TGTGCCAGCACCATGGTGGGAGACACTGAAGCTTTCTTT	CASTMVGDTEAFF
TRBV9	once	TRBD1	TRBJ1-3	TGTGCCAGCAGCCAACGGGACAGGACCTCTGGAAACACCATATATTTT	CASSQRDRTSGNTIYF
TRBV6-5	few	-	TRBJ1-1	TGTGCCAGCAGTTACGCAGACGGGAACACTGAAGCTTTCTTT	CASSYADGNTEAFF
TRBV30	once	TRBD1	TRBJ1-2	TGTGCCTGGACCCAGGCAAACAGGGGGATAAACTATGGCTACACCTTC	CAWTQANRGINYGYTF
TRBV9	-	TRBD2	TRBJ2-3	TGTGCCAGCAGCAGAGGGCTAGCGGGTAATACGCAGTATTTT	CASSRGLAGNTQYF
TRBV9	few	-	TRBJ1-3	TGTGCCAGCAGCCCACCCGGAAACACCATATATTTT	CASSPPGNTIYF
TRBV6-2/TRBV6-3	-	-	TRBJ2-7	TGTGCCAGCAGTTACGGGGAAGGGGGGCCCCTCTACGAGCAGTACTTC	CASSYGEGGPLYEQYF
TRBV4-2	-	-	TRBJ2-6	TGTGCCAGCAGCCAGGAGACTGGGGCCAACGTCCTGACTTTC	CASSQETGANVLTF
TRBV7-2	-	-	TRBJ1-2	TGTGCCAGCAGCTTGGGCAGCGGGTACACCTTC	CASSLGSGYTF
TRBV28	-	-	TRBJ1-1	TGTGCCAGCAGTGTCAGGGGTACCGCTTTCTTT	CASSVRGTAFF
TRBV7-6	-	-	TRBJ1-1	TGTGCCAGCAGCTTAGCAATTGAGGGAAACACTGAAGCTTTCTTT	CASSLAIEGNTEAFF
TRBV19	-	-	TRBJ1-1	TGTGCCAGTAGGTTACAGGGTGCGCACACTGAAGCTTTCTTT	CASRLQGAHTEAFF
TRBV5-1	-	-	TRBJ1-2	TGCGCCAGCAGCTTGGACAGGGAAAACTATGGCTACACCTTC	CASSLDRENYGYTF
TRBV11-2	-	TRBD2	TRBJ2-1	TGTGCCAGCAGCCTCAGCGGGATGCAGTTCTTC	CASSLSGMQFF
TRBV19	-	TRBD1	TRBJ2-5	TGTGCCAGTAGTCCTCGGACAGGCCTGGGGGAGACCCAGTACTTC	CASSPRTGLGETQYF
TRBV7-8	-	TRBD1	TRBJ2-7	TGTGCCAGCAATAAAATCAGGGGGTTCTCCTACGAGCAGTACTTC	CASNKIRGFSYEQYF
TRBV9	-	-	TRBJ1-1	TGTGCCAGCAGCGGCCGGGGGGAAGCTTTCTTT	CASSGRGEAFF
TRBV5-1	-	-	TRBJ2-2	TGCGCCAGCAGCTTGGATGGCGGGACGGGTACCGGGGAGCTGTTTTTT	CASSLDGGTGTGELFF
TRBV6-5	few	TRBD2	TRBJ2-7	TGTGCCAGCAGTCACACTAGCGGGAGTTCGAGCGAGCAGTACTTC	CASSHTSGSSSEQYF
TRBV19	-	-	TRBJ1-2	TGTGCCAGTAGTACCCACCCGACGGGGATGGAGGGCTACACCTTC	CASSTHPTGMEGYTF
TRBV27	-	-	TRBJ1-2	TGTGCCAGCAGTCGCGCTCCGCAGGGAGGCTATGGCTACACCTTC	CASSRAPQGGYGYTF
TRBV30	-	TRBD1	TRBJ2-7	TGTGCCTGGGGGGACAGACCCTACGAGCAGTACTTC	CAWGDRPYEQYF
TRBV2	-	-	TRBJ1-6	TGTGCCAGCCGACTGGGGAGCTCCTATAATTCACCCCTCCACTTT	CASRLGSSYNSPLHF
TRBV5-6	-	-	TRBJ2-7	TGTGCCAGCAGCTTGGCACAGCCCTACGAGCAGTACTTC	CASSLAQPYEQYF
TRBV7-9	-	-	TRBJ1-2	TGTGCCAGCAGCTTATGGGCAGATGGCTACACCTTC	CASSLWADGYTF
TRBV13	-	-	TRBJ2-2	TGTGCCAGCAGCTCGTACGGGGCGAACACCGGGGAGCTGTTTTTT	CASSSYGANTGELFF
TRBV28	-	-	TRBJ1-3	TGTGCCAGCAGTTTTGGTACAGGGAACACTGGAAACACCATATATTTT	CASSFGTGNTGNTIYF
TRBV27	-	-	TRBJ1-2	TGTGCCAGCAGCCCCGACGTAAACCGTGGCTACACCTTC	CASSPDVNRGYTF
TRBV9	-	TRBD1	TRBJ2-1	TGTGCCAGCAGCCCGGGACAGGCCTACAATGAGCAGTTCTTC	CASSPGQAYNEQFF
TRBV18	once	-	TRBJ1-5	TGTGCCAGCTCACCCAACCGGGACAATCAGCCCCAGCATTTT	CASSPNRDNQPQHF
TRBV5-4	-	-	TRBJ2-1	TGTGCCAGCAGCTTGCCCAGCTCCTACAATGAGCAGTTCTTC	CASSLPSSYNEQFF